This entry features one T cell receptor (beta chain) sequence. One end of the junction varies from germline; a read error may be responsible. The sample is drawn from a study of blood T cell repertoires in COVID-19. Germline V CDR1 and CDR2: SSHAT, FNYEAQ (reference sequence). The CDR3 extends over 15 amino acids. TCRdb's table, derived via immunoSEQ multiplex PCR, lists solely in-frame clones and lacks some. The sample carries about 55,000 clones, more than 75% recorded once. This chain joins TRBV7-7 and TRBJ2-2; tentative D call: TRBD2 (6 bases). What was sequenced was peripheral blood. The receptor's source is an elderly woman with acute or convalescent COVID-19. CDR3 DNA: TGTGCTAGCAGCTTAGCTAGCGCCGTCGACGGGGAGCTGTTTTTT. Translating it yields CASSLASAVDGELFF.